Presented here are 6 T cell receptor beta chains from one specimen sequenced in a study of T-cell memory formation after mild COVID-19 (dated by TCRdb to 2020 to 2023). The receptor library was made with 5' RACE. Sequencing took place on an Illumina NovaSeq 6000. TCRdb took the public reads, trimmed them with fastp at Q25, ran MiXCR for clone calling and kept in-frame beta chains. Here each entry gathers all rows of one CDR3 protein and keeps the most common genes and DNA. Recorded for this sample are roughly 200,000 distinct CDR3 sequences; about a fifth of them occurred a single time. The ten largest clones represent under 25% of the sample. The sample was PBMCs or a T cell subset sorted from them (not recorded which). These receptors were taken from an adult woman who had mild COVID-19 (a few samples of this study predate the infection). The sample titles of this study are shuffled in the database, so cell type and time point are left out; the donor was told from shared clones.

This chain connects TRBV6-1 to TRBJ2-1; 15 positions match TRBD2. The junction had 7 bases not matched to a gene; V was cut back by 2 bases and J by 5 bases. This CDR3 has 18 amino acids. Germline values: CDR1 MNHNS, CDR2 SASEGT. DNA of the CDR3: TGTGCCAGCAGTGAACTTCGGACTAGCGGGGGGGCGGACAATGAGCAGTTCTTC. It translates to CASSELRTSGGADNEQFF.

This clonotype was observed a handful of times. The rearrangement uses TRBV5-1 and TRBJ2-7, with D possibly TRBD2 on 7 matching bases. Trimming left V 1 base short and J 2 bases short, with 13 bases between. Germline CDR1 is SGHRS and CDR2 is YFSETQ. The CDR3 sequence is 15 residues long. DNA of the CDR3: TGCGCCAGCAGCTTGTCGGCGGGGGCCCCCTACGAGCAGTACTTC. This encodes CASSLSAGAPYEQYF.

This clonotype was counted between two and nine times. The CDR3 is CASSTARHYGYTF. In DNA, the CDR3 is TGTGCCAGTAGTACAGCTCGTCACTATGGCTACACCTTC. The chain couples TRBV19 to TRBJ1-2; D is unresolved. Germline-derived CDR1 and CDR2 are LNHDA and SQIVND (reference sequence). The CDR3 loop spans 13 amino acids. V shed 4 bases and J shed 3 bases, with 9 bases lying between them.

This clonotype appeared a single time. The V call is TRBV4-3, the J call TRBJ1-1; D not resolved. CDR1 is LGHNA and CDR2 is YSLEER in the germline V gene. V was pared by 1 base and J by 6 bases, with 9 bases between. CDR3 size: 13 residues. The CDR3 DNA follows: TGCGCCAGCAGCCAAGTAGAGGCAGCTGAAGCTTTCTTT. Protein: CASSQVEAAEAFF.

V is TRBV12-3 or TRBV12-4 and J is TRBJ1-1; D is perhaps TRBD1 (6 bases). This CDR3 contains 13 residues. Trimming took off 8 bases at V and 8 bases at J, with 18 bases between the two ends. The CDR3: CASGLGGLGEAFF. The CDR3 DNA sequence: TGTGCCAGCGGCCTAGGGGGTTTAGGGGAAGCTTTCTTT.

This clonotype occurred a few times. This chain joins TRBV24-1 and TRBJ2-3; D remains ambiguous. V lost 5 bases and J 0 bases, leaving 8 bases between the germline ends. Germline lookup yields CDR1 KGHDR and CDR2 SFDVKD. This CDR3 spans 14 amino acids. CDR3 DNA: TGTGCCACCAGTGGTCCTCCTAGCACAGATACGCAGTATTTT. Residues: CATSGPPSTDTQYF.